This TCR beta chain appears in the sequencing data of a study of cytomegalovirus exposure and HLA in healthy donors. This CDR3 has 15 amino acids. The V end was cut by 4 bases, the J end by 4 bases, with 17 bases between. Germline-derived CDR1 and CDR2 are SGHNT and YYREEE (reference sequence). The PCR ran on 60 Vbeta and 13 Jbeta primers. Assay used: immunoSEQ multiplex PCR; TCRdb lists only in-frame clones, some missing. The sample records about 140,000 clones, roughly 83% being singletons. Study-wide results and caveats: In a later analysis, across HLA loci, associated TCR counts were highest for DRB1, lowest for HLA-C. High sensitivity and specificity were reportedly achieved when the classifier diagnosed cytomegalovirus status.

This clone has just a few counts. Its target is unknown. Sequenced input: PBMCs. This sequence originates from a female donor in good health and CMV-seronegative. J is TRBJ1-2 and V is TRBV5-4; tentative D call: TRBD1 (6 bases). CDR3 coding DNA: TGTGCCAGCAGCCCATCGGCGGGGGCCTCCTATGGCTACACCTTC. It yields the protein CASSPSAGASYGYTF.